A single sample is the source of the 25 T cell receptor beta chains below, sequenced in a study of shared clonotypes between healthy human individuals. Sequenced by immunoSEQ multiplex PCR; TCRdb stores in-frame clones only, minus some. Altogether around 2.1 million clones are present, more than 90% being singletons, with the ten largest covering less than 0.15%. Sequenced input: naive CD4+ T cells sorted from blood. Stated subset: CD45RA+ positively selected. These receptors came from a man between 18 and 35 years old in good health.

On this clone itself: Relative to the germline gene, one junction end is altered; a read error may explain this. The chain has TRBV5-1 and TRBJ2-5; 11 positions match TRBD2. The CDR3 is made up of 11 amino acids. CDR1 is SGHRS, CDR2 YFSETQ, per germline. The CDR3 DNA is TGCGCCAGCAGCACAACTAGCGGGAGAAACTTC. This encodes CASSTTSGRNF.

This rearrangement joins TRBV7-8 to TRBJ2-3, with 11 bases fitting TRBD2. Germline V gives CDR1 SGHVS, CDR2 FQNEAQ. CDR3 length equals 18 residues. The J segment lost 2 bases and the V segment lost 5 bases, leaving 12 bases of the junction unmatched. DNA of the CDR3: TGTGCCAGCAGCACCGACAGGGTGACTAGCGGGGACACAGATACGCAGTATTTT. It encodes CASSTDRVTSGDTDTQYF.

V usage is TRBV11-2 and J usage is TRBJ2-2, with D perhaps TRBD2 (5 bases). Germline lookup yields CDR1 SGHAT and CDR2 FQNNGV. Trimming shortened V by 5 bases and J by 6 bases, and 10 bases separated the two germline ends. This CDR3 is 13 amino acids long. The CDR3 bases are TGTGCCAGCAGCCCCGGGGTTCCCGGGGAGCTGTTTTTT. Protein sequence: CASSPGVPGELFF.

Comments on this clone: The sample has other DNA sequences that encode this CDR3 too. V gene TRBV7-8 combines with J gene TRBJ1-1; the D gene is possibly TRBD1 (6 bases). The germline V gene encodes CDR1 SGHVS and CDR2 FQNEAQ. Deletions cut 1 base from V and 5 bases from J, with 8 bases between. The CDR3 length is 13 residues. The CDR3 DNA is TGTGCCAGCAGCTTAGACAGGGAAACTGAAGCTTTCTTT. This codes for CASSLDRETEAFF.

This clone showed up just a few times. The chain links TRBV7-8 to TRBJ2-7; D perhaps matches TRBD1 (5 bases). Deletions cut 0 bases from V and 9 bases from J, with 12 bases between. Per germline, CDR1 SGHVS and CDR2 FQNEAQ. The CDR3 loop spans 13 amino acids. This chain's CDR3 is CASSLASKRGQYF. CDR3 DNA sequence: TGTGCCAGCAGCTTAGCGAGCAAAAGGGGGCAGTACTTC.

The chain carries TRBV5-1 and TRBJ2-5, with TRBD1 as a possible D gene (6 bases). V was shortened by 0 bases and J by 5 bases, with 14 bases between the two germline ends. Germline loops: CDR1 SGHRS, CDR2 YFSETQ. CDR3 length: 15 amino acids. CDR3 DNA: TGCGCCAGCAGCTTGGCACGGACTCAGGGGGAGACCCAGTACTTC. Residues: CASSLARTQGETQYF. Variable domain in full (rest from reference TRBV5-1 and TRBJ2-5): KAGVTQTPRYLIKTRGQQVTLSCSPISGHRSVSWYQQTPGQGLQFLFEYFSETQRNKGNFPGRFSGRQFSNSRSEMNVSTLELGDSALYLCASSLARTQGETQYFGPGTRLLVL.

This chain uses TRBV4-1 with TRBJ2-1; TRBD2 aligns across 13 bases. The CDR3 is 20 amino acids. Germline lookup yields CDR1 MGHRA and CDR2 YSYEKL. J gave up 1 base and V 4 bases, and 13 bases lay outside the gene matches. The CDR3: CASSPRTSGRLLVSYNEQFF. Here the CDR3 DNA reads TGCGCCAGCAGCCCACGGACTAGCGGGAGATTATTAGTGTCCTACAATGAGCAGTTCTTC.

This CDR3 is CASSPTHFRGTEAFF. Written as DNA, the CDR3 is TGTGCCAGCAGCCCGACACACTTCCGGGGGACTGAAGCTTTCTTT. The rearrangement links TRBV6-5 to TRBJ1-1; D might be TRBD1 (5 bases). The V and J ends lost 6 bases and 5 bases respectively, with 19 bases between them. The CDR3 is made up of 15 amino acids. The germline gives CDR1 MNHEY, CDR2 SVGAGI.

The rearrangement uses TRBV25-1 and TRBJ1-1; no firm D call. CDR3 size: 15 residues. V shed 2 bases and J shed 3 bases, with 13 bases lying between them. Germline lookup yields CDR1 MGHDK and CDR2 SYGVNS. CDR3: CASSEAGGLDTEAFF. DNA for the CDR3: TGTGCCAGCAGTGAAGCAGGTGGGTTGGACACTGAAGCTTTCTTT.

As regards this clone: Distinct nucleotide sequences in the sample also encode this CDR3. V usage is TRBV6-6 and J usage is TRBJ2-7; the D gene is possibly TRBD1 (6 bases). With 0 bases removed from V and 3 bases from J, the gap between germline ends came to 9 bases. CDR1 is MNHNY and CDR2 is SVGAGI in the germline V gene (reference sequence). The CDR3 has 14 amino acids. The CDR3 protein is CASSYSTGGYEQYF. The CDR3 nucleotides read TGTGCCAGCAGTTACTCGACAGGTGGCTACGAGCAGTACTTC.

This clone was detected once. J is TRBJ1-2 and V is TRBV9; a possible D gene is TRBD1 (5 bases). CDR3 length: 13 amino acids. The V gene lost 0 bases and the J gene lost 4 bases, with 7 bases spanning the gap. The germline gives CDR1 SGDLS, CDR2 YYNGEE. CDR3: CASSVGGLYGYTF. The CDR3 region has the DNA TGTGCCAGCAGCGTAGGGGGCCTCTATGGCTACACCTTC.

The table lists this clone with a count of one. CDR3 nucleotides: TGCGCCAGCAGCCAAGGGACTAGCGGGGGTCCCGGGGAGCTGTTTTTT. This gives the protein CASSQGTSGGPGELFF. This chain connects TRBV4-1 to TRBJ2-2; 13 nucleotides align to TRBD2. Germline V gene sequence: CDR1 MGHRA, CDR2 YSYEKL. Trimming took 1 base from V and 6 from J; bases not matched to a gene: 2. The CDR3 spans 16 residues.

The genes are TRBV6-5 and TRBJ1-1, with no clear D. The CDR3 sequence is 13 residues long. Germline V gene sequence: CDR1 MNHEY, CDR2 SVGAGI. The V and J ends lost 0 bases and 5 bases respectively, with 7 bases between them. The CDR3 DNA reads TGTGCCAGCAGTTACTCGATGGAAACTGAAGCTTTCTTT. Translation gives CASSYSMETEAFF.

The V call is TRBV7-8, the J call TRBJ1-1, with 9 positions matching TRBD1. The J segment lost 5 bases and the V segment lost 4 bases, leaving 5 bases of the junction unmatched. CDR1 is SGHVS, CDR2 FQNEAQ, per germline. This CDR3 has 14 amino acids. CDR3 coding DNA: TGTGCCAGCAGCTCGACAGGGGGGATGACTGAAGCTTTCTTT. This translates into CASSSTGGMTEAFF.

The chain combines TRBV27 with TRBJ2-7, with D possibly being TRBD1 or TRBD2 (5 bases each). The CDR3 has 13 residues. The germline V gene encodes CDR1 MNHEY and CDR2 SMNVEV (reference sequence). V was shortened by 10 bases and J by 4 bases, with 17 bases between the two germline ends. The CDR3 DNA reads TGTGCCATCAAAAGAGGGACGCCATACGAGCAGTACTTC. Its translation: CAIKRGTPYEQYF.

The CDR3, as DNA: TGTGCCAGCTCACCACGAGTCCAGGGCACTGAAGCTTTCTTT. Translated: CASSPRVQGTEAFF. The chain is built from TRBV18 and TRBJ1-1, with a tentative D call TRBD1 (5 bases). Trimming took off 1 base at V and 4 bases at J, with 10 bases between the two ends. CDR1 is KGHSH, CDR2 LQKENI, per germline. The CDR3 runs to 14 residues.

This clone was seen just once. This chain uses TRBV6-6 with TRBJ1-1; D is ambiguous. This CDR3 contains 14 residues. Germline V gene data show CDR1 as MNHNY and CDR2 as SVGAGI (reference sequence). Trimming removed 4 bases from V and 0 bases from J, with 9 bases in between. In DNA form, the CDR3 reads TGTGCCAGCAGTTCCGACTCCCTGAACACTGAAGCTTTCTTT. This sequence encodes CASSSDSLNTEAFF.

This sequence joins TRBV2 and TRBJ2-3; tentatively, D is TRBD1 (6 bases). V was trimmed by 4 bases and J by 4 bases, leaving 12 bases between them. This CDR3 spans 14 amino acids. Germline CDR1 reads SNHLY; CDR2 reads FYNNEI. DNA for the CDR3: TGTGCCAGCAGTGTTCAGGGGATGGCAGATACGCAGTATTTT. Translating gives CASSVQGMADTQYF.

V gene TRBV11-3 combines with J gene TRBJ1-1, with D perhaps TRBD1 (5 bases). The CDR3 consists of 13 residues. CDR1 SGHNT and CDR2 YENEEA come from the germline V gene. V was cut by 4 bases and J by 5 bases, with 11 bases left in between. CDR3 bases: TGTGCCAGCAGCTGGGGACGAGGGACTGAAGCTTTCTTT. It encodes CASSWGRGTEAFF.

The chain employs TRBV6-5 and TRBJ2-7; 9 bases are a match to TRBD1. The CDR3 covers 13 residues. CDR1 and CDR2 from the germline V gene are MNHEY and SVGAGI. Unmatched junction bases numbered 6, after V lost 6 bases and J lost 6 bases. CDR3 sequence reads: CASRDRGRIEQYF. Here the CDR3 DNA reads TGTGCCAGCAGGGACAGGGGTAGAATCGAGCAGTACTTC.

The chain uses TRBV2 and TRBJ2-1, with D unclear. V gave up 6 bases and J gave up 4 bases, with 7 bases separating them. CDR3 length equals 12 residues. Germline values: CDR1 SNHLY, CDR2 FYNNEI. The CDR3 sequence: CASSLVYNEQFF. The CDR3 region has the DNA TGTGCCAGCAGCCTTGTATACAATGAGCAGTTCTTC.

The chain joins TRBV9 to TRBJ1-2, with D perhaps TRBD1 (5 bases). Trimming pared 4 bases from V and 4 bases from J, leaving 11 bases between. This CDR3 is built from 13 residues. Germline V gene data show CDR1 as SGDLS and CDR2 as YYNGEE. The DNA of the CDR3 is TGTGCCAGCAGCCAAGGGGCGGCCTATGGCTACACCTTC. As protein: CASSQGAAYGYTF.

The rearrangement joins TRBV6-6 to TRBJ2-1; TRBD2 agrees at 9 bases. V trimming: 7 bases; J trimming: 4 bases; junction bases outside the gene matches: 5. The CDR3 runs to 14 residues. The germline V gene has CDR1 MNHNY and CDR2 SVGAGI (reference sequence). Written as DNA, the CDR3 is TGTGCCAGCACTTTTAGCGGGAGATACAATGAGCAGTTCTTC. It specifies CASTFSGRYNEQFF.

This sequence joins TRBV5-6 and TRBJ2-1; 12 bases line up with TRBD2. Trimming removed 4 bases from V and 2 bases from J; junction bases left unmatched: 13. The CDR3 covers 19 residues. CDR1 is SGHDT, CDR2 YYEEEE, per germline. Here the CDR3 reads CASSPYGRTSGDTYNEQFF. The CDR3, as DNA: TGTGCCAGCAGCCCATACGGGAGGACTAGCGGGGATACCTACAATGAGCAGTTCTTC.

J is TRBJ2-7 and V is TRBV5-1; D assignment may be TRBD1 or TRBD2 (5 bases each). CDR1 and CDR2 from the germline V gene are SGHRS and YFSETQ. The V end was cut by 7 bases, the J end by 0 bases, with 14 bases between. CDR3 length equals 14 residues. The DNA for the CDR3 is TGCGCCAGCCCCCCCGGGACCGCCTCCTACGAGCAGTACTTC. Its protein product is CASPPGTASYEQYF. Variable domain in full (rest from reference TRBV5-1 and TRBJ2-7): KAGVTQTPRYLIKTRGQQVTLSCSPISGHRSVSWYQQTPGQGLQFLFEYFSETQRNKGNFPGRFSGRQFSNSRSEMNVSTLELGDSALYLCASPPGTASYEQYFGPGTRLTVT.